The 24 T cell receptor beta chains reported below all come from one sample, sequenced in a study of blood T cell repertoires in COVID-19. The data were produced by immunoSEQ multiplex PCR, yet TCRdb's version contains in-frame clones alone and is incomplete. The repertoire holds around 190,000 clones, with about 88% as singletons. The specimen was PBMCs or T cells enriched from blood (not recorded which). The receptors shown here come from a woman aged 25 to 39 who had recovered from COVID-19.

The genes are TRBV5-1 and TRBJ2-2; unclear D gene. Germline CDR1 SGHRS, CDR2 YFSETQ. The V and J ends lost 6 bases and 2 bases respectively, with 8 bases between them. This CDR3 is built from 13 residues. The CDR3 loop reads CASTGSNTGELFF. The CDR3 nucleotides read TGCGCCAGCACCGGGTCCAACACCGGGGAGCTGTTTTTT.

This clone was observed a single time. The rearrangement uses TRBV29-1 and TRBJ1-1; perhaps TRBD1 as D (6 bases). The V and J ends lost 6 bases and 11 bases respectively, with 19 bases between them. The CDR3 contains 12 residues. Germline-derived CDR1 and CDR2 are SQVTM and ANQGSEA. The CDR3 loop is CSVNRQELAAFF. In nucleotides, the CDR3 is TGCAGCGTAAACAGACAGGAGTTGGCGGCTTTCTTT.

The CDR3 DNA reads TGTGCCAGCAGTTGGCCCGCTAGAAGGTCTGAAGCTTTCTTT. Amino acid sequence: CASSWPARRSEAFF. This chain links TRBV28 with TRBJ1-1; D unclear. This CDR3 is built from 14 residues. Germline V gene data show CDR1 as MDHEN and CDR2 as SYDVKM. The V gene lost 4 bases and the J gene lost 6 bases, with 15 bases spanning the gap.

J is TRBJ1-2 and V is TRBV5-6; 7 nucleotides align to TRBD1. Germline V gene data show CDR1 as SGHDT and CDR2 as YYEEEE. The CDR3 totals 16 residues. V dropped 4 bases and J dropped 0; count of bases not matched to a gene: 9. CDR3 DNA sequence: TGTGCCAGCAGCCCGATAGGACAGGAGGCTAACTATGGCTACACCTTC. Its protein is CASSPIGQEANYGYTF.

The rearrangement links TRBV28 to TRBJ2-1, with D maybe TRBD2 (6 bases). Germline values: CDR1 MDHEN, CDR2 SYDVKM. The ends were cut back, 3 bases at V and 7 bases at J, with 13 bases in the middle. The CDR3 has 14 amino acids. CDR3 amino acids: CASSFSGGKNEQFF. In DNA, the CDR3 is TGTGCCAGCAGTTTTTCTGGGGGGAAAAATGAGCAGTTCTTC.

This sequence joins TRBV7-9 and TRBJ1-1; D gene unclear. Germline CDR1 reads SEHNR; CDR2 reads FQNEAQ (reference sequence). CDR3 length equals 12 residues. Trimming shortened V by 1 base and J by 8 bases, and 8 bases separated the two germline ends. The CDR3 spells CASSLVETEAFF. The CDR3 bases are TGTGCCAGCAGCTTAGTGGAGACCGAAGCTTTCTTT. The full variable domain, in which reference TRBV7-9 and TRBJ1-1 provide the parts outside the CDR3, is DTGVSQNPRHKITKRGQNVTFRCDPISEHNRLYWYRQTLGQGPEFLTYFQNEAQLEKSRLLSDRFSAERPKGSFSTLEIQRTEQGDSAMYLCASSLVETEAFFGQGTRLTVV.

This chain links TRBV5-6 with TRBJ2-7, with 12 bases lining up with TRBD2. The CDR3 loop spans 19 amino acids. Trimming cost V 0 bases and J 0 bases; bases outside gene matches: 10. The germline V gene encodes CDR1 SGHDT and CDR2 YYEEEE. DNA for the CDR3: TGTGCCAGCAGCTTGGGAGGGGGCGGACTAGCGGGGAGCTCCTACGAGCAGTACGTC. Its translation: CASSLGGGGLAGSSYEQYV.

The rearrangement links TRBV30 to TRBJ2-1; 13 nucleotides align to TRBD2. The CDR3 extends over 15 amino acids. Germline assignment: CDR1 GTSNPN and CDR2 SVGIG (reference sequence). J gave up 7 bases and V 4 bases, and 7 bases lay outside the gene matches. This chain's CDR3 is CAWTPGTSGKNEQFF. CDR3 in DNA: TGTGCCTGGACCCCCGGGACTAGCGGGAAGAATGAGCAGTTCTTC.

The genes are TRBV9 and TRBJ2-3; 7 bases map to TRBD1. V gave up 4 bases and J gave up 3 bases; unmatched junction bases: 11. The length of the CDR3 is 16 residues. Germline assignment: CDR1 SGDLS and CDR2 YYNGEE. The CDR3 DNA reads as TGTGCCAGCAGCCGCATGACAGGGTCAGGGACAGATACGCAGTATTTT. Protein: CASSRMTGSGTDTQYF.

The chain employs TRBV14 and TRBJ2-2; tentative D call: TRBD2 (5 bases). The CDR3 runs to 12 residues. V gave up 2 bases and J gave up 8 bases, with 6 bases separating them. Germline V gene data show CDR1 as SGHDN and CDR2 as FVKESK. CDR3 protein: CASSQRGGELFF. CDR3 coding DNA: TGTGCCAGCAGCCAAAGAGGGGGGGAGCTGTTTTTT.

The chain joins TRBV6-6 to TRBJ2-2, with 8 nucleotides matching TRBD1. The CDR3 is 14 amino acids. CDR1 is MNHNY and CDR2 is SVGAGI in the germline V gene (reference sequence). Losses at the gene ends were 6 bases for V and 4 bases for J; bases not matched to a gene: 4. In DNA, the CDR3 is TGTGCCAGCAGGGGACAGGATGTCACCGGGGAGCTGTTTTTT. It codes for CASRGQDVTGELFF.

The chain employs TRBV6-6 and TRBJ1-5, with unresolved D. The germline V gene encodes CDR1 MNHNY and CDR2 SVGAGI (reference sequence). The CDR3 totals 15 residues. The V and J ends lost 7 bases and 4 bases respectively, with 17 bases between them. The CDR3 protein is CASIGSAGGNQPQHF. The CDR3 DNA follows: TGTGCCAGCATTGGCTCGGCAGGAGGGAATCAGCCCCAGCATTTT.

In its sample, this clone was seen many times. The rearrangement uses TRBV28 and TRBJ1-1; 7 positions match TRBD1. The V segment lost 8 bases and the J segment 1 base; nucleotides outside the gene matches: 10. This CDR3 region has 15 residues. Germline V lookup: CDR1 MDHEN, CDR2 SYDVKM. The DNA for the CDR3 is TGTGCCAGCCGGGACAGCCTAAAATGGAACACTGAAGCTTTCTTT. It specifies CASRDSLKWNTEAFF.

CDR3 sequence reads: CASSLQGEYTEAFF. CDR3 DNA sequence: TGCGCCAGCAGCTTGCAGGGGGAGTACACTGAAGCTTTCTTT. The chain couples TRBV5-1 to TRBJ1-1, with 7 bases matching TRBD1. CDR1 is SGHRS and CDR2 is YFSETQ in the germline V gene. The CDR3 length is 14 residues. J lost 3 bases, V lost 1 base, and 3 bases had no gene match. Supplemented by reference TRBV5-1 and TRBJ1-1, the full variable domain reads KAGVTQTPRYLIKTRGQQVTLSCSPISGHRSVSWYQQTPGQGLQFLFEYFSETQRNKGNFPGRFSGRQFSNSRSEMNVSTLELGDSALYLCASSLQGEYTEAFFGQGTRLTVV.

J is TRBJ2-5 and V is TRBV19, with 9 bases matching TRBD1. The CDR3 length is 15 residues. The trim removed 6 bases at V and 5 bases at J, leaving 10 bases unmatched. CDR1 is LNHDA and CDR2 is SQIVND in the germline V gene (reference sequence). The CDR3 spells CASSPRSGTGETQYF. CDR3 coding DNA: TGTGCCAGTAGCCCCCGTTCCGGGACAGGGGAGACCCAGTACTTC. The full variable domain, in which reference TRBV19 and TRBJ2-5 provide the parts outside the CDR3, is DGGITQSPKYLFRKEGQNVTLSCEQNLNHDAMYWYRQDPGQGLRLIYYSQIVNDFQKGDIAEGYSVSREKKESFPLTVTSAQKNPTAFYLCASSPRSGTGETQYFGPGTRLLVL.

This clone was observed a single time. The V and J genes are TRBV27 and TRBJ2-7; the D is unclear. The CDR3 contains 10 residues. Germline CDR1 is MNHEY and CDR2 is SMNVEV (reference sequence). V dropped 3 bases and J dropped 5 bases, with 2 bases sitting between them. The CDR3 region has the DNA TGTGCCAGCAGTTTTAACGAGCAGTACTTC. Translated, it gives CASSFNEQYF.

A few counts support this clone. The chain combines TRBV11-3 with TRBJ2-3, with 9 bases identical to TRBD2. Per the germline V gene, CDR1 is SGHNT and CDR2 is YENEEA. CDR3 size: 14 residues. The V segment lost 0 bases and the J segment 15 bases; nucleotides outside the gene matches: 10. The DNA of the CDR3 is TGTGCCAGCAGCTTAGATTCAGAAGCGGGAGGCCAATATTTT. Translating it yields CASSLDSEAGGQYF.

This clone was observed a few times. This chain's CDR3 is CATGGGPVYGYTF. The CDR3 DNA follows: TGTGCCACCGGAGGGGGCCCTGTCTATGGCTACACCTTC. The rearrangement links TRBV2 to TRBJ1-2, with 7 positions matching TRBD1. Germline CDR1 SNHLY, CDR2 FYNNEI. This CDR3 region has 13 residues. J gave up 4 bases and V 10 bases, and 9 bases lay outside the gene matches.

The chain uses TRBV7-6 and TRBJ2-7; 9 bases match TRBD1. V was pared by 5 bases and J by 3 bases, with 5 bases of the junction left unmatched. Germline CDR1 and CDR2: SGHVS and FNYEAQ. The CDR3 totals 14 residues. DNA for the CDR3: TGTGCCAGCAGCCCCGACAGGGGGGGCTACGAGCAGTACTTC. This encodes CASSPDRGGYEQYF.

The chain uses TRBV29-1 and TRBJ2-3; D gene ambiguous. CDR1 SQVTM and CDR2 ANQGSEA come from the germline V gene. CDR3 size: 11 residues. V lost 3 bases to trimming and J lost 8 bases, with 9 bases between them. CDR3 nucleotide sequence: TGCAGCGTTGACCCCACGGGTACGCAGTATTTT. This gives the protein CSVDPTGTQYF.

The CDR3 loop is CASSLVTGINYGYTF. The CDR3, as DNA: TGTGCCAGCAGCTTGGTGACAGGAATTAACTATGGCTACACCTTC. The genes are TRBV5-5 and TRBJ1-2; TRBD1 might be the D (6 bases). The CDR3 runs 15 residues. CDR1 is SGHKS and CDR2 is YYEKEE in the germline V gene (reference sequence). V was shortened by 0 bases and J by 1 base, with 10 bases between the two germline ends.

The rearrangement links TRBV29-1 to TRBJ1-2, with D unresolved. The germline V gene has CDR1 SQVTM and CDR2 ANQGSEA. The CDR3 is 15 residues long. The germline V and J ends were trimmed by 6 bases and 1 base, with 18 bases remaining between them. The CDR3 region has the DNA TGCAGCGTAGATAAATCGGGGATCAATAACTATGGCTACACCTTC. Amino acid sequence: CSVDKSGINNYGYTF.

This rearrangement joins TRBV10-3 to TRBJ1-3; D is unresolved. There are 13 residues in the CDR3. Germline values: CDR1 ENHRY, CDR2 SYGVKD. Deletions cut 5 bases from V and 0 bases from J, with 5 bases between. The CDR3 sequence: CAISSNSGNTIYF. The CDR3 nucleotides are TGTGCCATCAGTTCTAACTCTGGAAACACCATATATTTT.

V is TRBV5-4 and J is TRBJ1-1, with TRBD1 as a possible D gene (5 bases). CDR1 is SGHNT and CDR2 is YYREEE in the germline V gene (reference sequence). The CDR3 totals 17 residues. V was clipped by 3 bases and J by 1 base, with 19 bases between them. CDR3 sequence (DNA): TGTGCCAGCAGCTCGGGCCAAGGTGCGGGGCGGAACACTGAAGCTTTCTTT. It translates to CASSSGQGAGRNTEAFF.